These 22 T cell receptor beta chains were sequenced from one sample in a study of T-cell memory formation after mild COVID-19. One entry per CDR3 protein results from TCRdb running MiXCR on the 5' RACE reads. Of approximately 500,000 distinct CDR3 sequences listed, around 27% are singletons. The sequenced material came from PBMCs or a T cell subset sorted from them (not recorded which). The receptors derive from an adult woman who had mild COVID-19 (a few samples of this study predate the infection). Cell type and time point are not known.

This clonotype was observed a single time. V gene TRBV5-6 combines with J gene TRBJ1-2; no clear D gene. The germline gives CDR1 SGHDT, CDR2 YYEEEE. CDR3 length: 14 amino acids. V lost 4 bases, J lost 2 bases, and 12 bases lay in between. The CDR3 DNA sequence: TGTGCCAGCAGCCCCCCAAGGGAGAACTATGGCTACACCTTC. Protein product: CASSPPRENYGYTF.

This clonotype was found a few times. The chain couples TRBV7-2 to TRBJ2-3; D unclear. Germline CDR1 SGHTA, CDR2 FQGNSA. The CDR3 length is 12 residues. The V end lost 3 bases, the J end lost 7 bases, and 8 bases lay between the germline ends. As DNA, the CDR3 is TGTGCCAGCAGCTTCGTACCCTATACGCAGTATTTT. The encoded protein is CASSFVPYTQYF.

On this clonotype: One end of the junction is discordant with germline, which a read error may explain. CDR3 coding DNA: TGTGCCAGCACGCAGGGAAGGGGCTGCACCTTC. The encoded protein is CASTQGRGCTF. The rearrangement uses TRBV6-2 or TRBV6-3 and TRBJ1-2, with D perhaps TRBD1 (5 bases). Germline values: CDR1 MNHEY, CDR2 SVGEGT. The CDR3 is 11 residues long.

This clonotype occurred a few times. The V and J genes are TRBV20-1 and TRBJ1-5; perhaps TRBD1 as D (5 bases). Trimming removed 3 bases at V and 2 bases at J, with 14 bases between. The CDR3 runs to 15 residues. From germline, CDR1 is DFQATT and CDR2 SNEGSKA (reference sequence). CDR3 in amino acids: CSASSGQGGNQPQHF. The CDR3, as DNA: TGCAGTGCTAGTTCGGGGCAGGGAGGCAATCAGCCCCAGCATTTT.

The sample holds a few counts of this clonotype. The chain joins TRBV4-2 to TRBJ2-5, with D tentatively TRBD2 (6 bases). Per germline, CDR1 LGHNA and CDR2 YNFKEQ. V lost 4 bases, J lost 5 bases, and 17 bases lay in between. The CDR3 totals 15 residues. CDR3 sequence: CASSRRGGMGETQYF. CDR3 coding DNA: TGTGCCAGCAGCCGCCGGGGCGGGATGGGTGAGACCCAGTACTTC.

V and J are TRBV5-5 and TRBJ2-6, with D perhaps being TRBD1 or TRBD2 (5 bases each). The CDR3 has 16 amino acids. The germline V gene has CDR1 SGHKS and CDR2 YYEKEE (reference sequence). V dropped 9 bases and J dropped 2 bases, with 18 bases sitting between them. The CDR3 sequence: CATGPPKLAGANVLTF. CDR3 in DNA: TGTGCCACGGGACCCCCTAAGCTCGCTGGGGCCAACGTCCTGACTTTC.

V and J are TRBV5-5 and TRBJ2-1, with D unresolved. The germline V gene has CDR1 SGHKS and CDR2 YYEKEE (reference sequence). This CDR3 spans 11 amino acids. V gave up 5 bases and J gave up 4 bases, with 4 bases separating them. The CDR3 loop is CASRMYNEQFF. The CDR3 DNA is TGTGCCAGCAGGATGTACAATGAGCAGTTCTTC.

The sample holds a few counts of this clonotype. The chain's CDR3 is CASRPGGGAYNEQFF. Written as DNA, the CDR3 is TGTGCCAGCAGACCGGGGGGGGGGGCCTACAATGAGCAGTTCTTC. This chain joins TRBV12-3 or TRBV12-4 and TRBJ2-1, with 8 bases lining up with TRBD2. The trim removed 6 bases at V and 2 bases at J, leaving 6 bases unmatched. This CDR3 is built from 15 residues.

This clonotype was counted a few times. This chain joins TRBV11-1 and TRBJ2-5; D is ambiguous. Germline CDR1 reads SGHAT; CDR2 reads FQDESV (reference sequence). The CDR3 is 13 residues long. The V end lost 5 bases, the J end lost 2 bases, and 9 bases lay between the germline ends. The chain's CDR3 is CASSARLQETQYF. The CDR3, as DNA: TGTGCCAGCAGCGCCCGGTTGCAAGAGACCCAGTACTTC.

Details on this clonotype: At one end the junction does not follow the germline gene, possibly because of a read error. This chain connects TRBV29-1 to TRBJ2-7, with 7 bases fitting TRBD1. The length of the CDR3 is 12 residues. The V gene's germline CDR1 is SQVTM and CDR2 ANQGSEA. CDR3 in amino acids: CSVEEPRDSQVF. The DNA for the CDR3 is TGCAGCGTTGAAGAACCACGGGACAGCCAGGTCTTC.

The chain employs TRBV28 and TRBJ1-1, with D perhaps matching TRBD1 (5 bases). The ends were cut back, 3 bases at V and 4 bases at J, with 18 bases in the middle. The V gene's germline CDR1 is MDHEN and CDR2 SYDVKM. The CDR3 spans 16 residues. The CDR3 bases are TGTGCCAGCAGTTTGAGCCCTGTAGGGGCGGGCACTGAAGCTTTCTTT. This encodes CASSLSPVGAGTEAFF.

J is TRBJ2-5 and V is TRBV20-1; tentative D call: TRBD2 (6 bases). Trimming stripped 2 bases from V and 5 bases from J, with 9 bases between. Germline V gene sequence: CDR1 DFQATT, CDR2 SNEGSKA (reference sequence). The CDR3 length is 12 residues. In DNA form, the CDR3 reads TGCAGTGCTAGACCGGGACTGGAGACCCAGTACTTC. Translated, it gives CSARPGLETQYF.

V and J are TRBV11-2 and TRBJ2-1; the D gene is possibly TRBD2 (6 bases). Germline loops: CDR1 SGHAT, CDR2 FQNNGV. V lost 1 base, J lost 9 bases, and 16 bases lay in between. This CDR3 spans 15 amino acids. The CDR3 bases are TGTGCCAGCAGCTTAGTTTTAGGGACTTTGAGTGAGCAGTTCTTC. It specifies CASSLVLGTLSEQFF.

In its sample, this clonotype was seen a few times. The chain carries TRBV27 and TRBJ1-6, with D perhaps matching TRBD1 (6 bases). The CDR3 totals 14 residues. Per the germline V gene, CDR1 is MNHEY and CDR2 is SMNVEV (reference sequence). The V end lost 7 bases, the J end lost 2 bases, and 9 bases lay between the germline ends. The CDR3 loop is CASMGATYNSPLHF. Written as DNA, the CDR3 is TGTGCCAGCATGGGGGCCACCTATAATTCACCCCTCCACTTT.

The chain joins TRBV7-8 to TRBJ2-7; 9 bases map to TRBD2. There are 15 residues in the CDR3. V shed 1 base, J shed 5 bases, and the junction held 6 bases outside the gene matches. Germline V gene lookup returns CDR1 SGHVS and CDR2 FQNEAQ. CDR3 protein: CASSLGGGRADEQYF. CDR3 coding DNA: TGTGCCAGCAGCTTAGGAGGCGGGAGGGCCGACGAGCAGTACTTC.

CDR3 bases: TGTGCCAGCAGCCACGCCCTCGGGAATCAGCCCCAGCATTTT. It translates to CASSHALGNQPQHF. This sequence joins TRBV3-1 and TRBJ1-5; D is uncertain. V was pared by 3 bases and J by 4 bases, with 10 bases between. The germline CDR1 and CDR2 sequences are LGHDT and YNNKEL (reference sequence). The CDR3 is 14 amino acids.

This clonotype was counted a few times. V usage is TRBV25-1 and J usage is TRBJ2-7, with D possibly being TRBD1 (6 bases). This CDR3 region has 14 residues. The germline CDR1 and CDR2 sequences are MGHDK and SYGVNS. Trimming took off 5 bases at V and 2 bases at J, with 13 bases between the two ends. The CDR3 DNA reads as TGTGCCAGCAGTACCAGGGACACTACCTACGAGCAGTACTTC. This codes for CASSTRDTTYEQYF.

This clonotype was recorded many times. The J gene is TRBJ2-1, the V gene TRBV4-2, with TRBD2 matching 13 bases. Germline V CDR1 and CDR2: LGHNA, YNFKEQ. Trimming took 4 bases from V and 0 from J; bases not matched to a gene: 12. CDR3 length: 20 amino acids. This CDR3 is CASSPRAGLAGLSSYNEQFF. CDR3 sequence (DNA): TGTGCCAGCAGCCCGCGGGCGGGACTAGCGGGATTGAGCTCCTACAATGAGCAGTTCTTC.

This chain links TRBV12-3 or TRBV12-4 with TRBJ2-3, with D uncertain. Trimming left V 4 bases short and J 2 bases short, with 10 bases between. The CDR3 length is 14 residues. The CDR3 nucleotides are TGTGCCAGCAGTTCGGACGGTCTCACAGATACGCAGTATTTT. It specifies CASSSDGLTDTQYF.

This clonotype has just a few counts. The CDR3 DNA is TGTGCCACCAGTGATGGCGGTGGTTCATACAAAAACATTCAGTACTTC. Its protein is CATSDGGGSYKNIQYF. The V and J genes are TRBV24-1 and TRBJ2-4; no firm D call. This CDR3 contains 16 residues. Per germline, CDR1 KGHDR and CDR2 SFDVKD. The ends were cut back, 3 bases at V and 3 bases at J, with 14 bases in the middle.

This chain joins TRBV20-1 and TRBJ2-7; D is possibly TRBD1 (5 bases). From germline, CDR1 is DFQATT and CDR2 SNEGSKA (reference sequence). The V end lost 5 bases, the J end lost 3 bases, and 17 bases lay between the germline ends. CDR3 size: 14 residues. The CDR3 nucleotides are TGCAGTGCTCACCCCGGGCAGGGTAACTACGAGCAGTACTTC. Protein sequence: CSAHPGQGNYEQYF.

This clonotype was seen a few times. The chain links TRBV4-1 to TRBJ2-3; no clear D gene. The ends were cut back, 0 bases at V and 0 bases at J, with 7 bases in the middle. CDR3 length: 15 amino acids. CDR1 is MGHRA and CDR2 is YSYEKL in the germline V gene. The DNA for the CDR3 is TGCGCCAGCAGCCAAGAGGGGTATAGCACAGATACGCAGTATTTT. It specifies CASSQEGYSTDTQYF.